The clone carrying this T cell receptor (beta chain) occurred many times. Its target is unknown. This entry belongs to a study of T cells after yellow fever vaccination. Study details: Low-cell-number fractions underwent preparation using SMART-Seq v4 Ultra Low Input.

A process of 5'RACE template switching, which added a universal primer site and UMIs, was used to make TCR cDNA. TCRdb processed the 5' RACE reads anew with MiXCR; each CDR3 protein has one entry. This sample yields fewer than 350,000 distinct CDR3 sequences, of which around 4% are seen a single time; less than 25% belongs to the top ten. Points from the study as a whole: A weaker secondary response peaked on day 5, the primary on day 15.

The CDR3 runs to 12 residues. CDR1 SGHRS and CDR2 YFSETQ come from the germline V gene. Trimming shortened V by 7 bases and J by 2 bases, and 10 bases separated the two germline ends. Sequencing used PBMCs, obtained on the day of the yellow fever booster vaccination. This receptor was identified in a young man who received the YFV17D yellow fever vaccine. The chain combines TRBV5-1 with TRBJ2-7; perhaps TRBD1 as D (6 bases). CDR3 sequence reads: CASQDSPYEQYF. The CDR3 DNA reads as TGCGCCAGCCAGGACAGCCCCTACGAGCAGTACTTC.